These T cell receptor beta chains were read from a single sample in a study of T cell responses to AZD1222 COVID-19 vaccine. TCRdb's table, derived via immunoSEQ multiplex PCR, lists solely in-frame clones and lacks some. This table has 100,000 to 150,000 clones, 75% to 95% appearing once. Here the sequenced sample was peripheral blood, taken on day 0 of AZD1222 vaccination. The receptors were sampled from an adult in good health. Both conserved end residues are part of each CDR3. The D gene is left open where the match is weak. Size is stated for part of the rows, as once, few or many counts, or as a class when the clone is expanded.

few,TRBJ2-7,.,TRBV11-2,CASSYGTYEQYF,TGTGCCAGCAGCTACGGCACCTACGAGCAGTACTTC
.,TRBJ2-5,TRBD2,TRBV3-1/TRBV3-2,CASSFWTAGGLETQYF,TGTGCCAGCAGCTTCTGGACCGCGGGGGGGCTCGAGACCCAGTACTTC
.,TRBJ2-3,TRBD2,TRBV28,CASSLRAGGPILGDTQYF,TGTGCCAGCAGTCTGAGGGCGGGGGGGCCCATACTGGGAGATACGCAGTATTTT
.,TRBJ2-2,.,TRBV10-3,CAISERGGTTGELFF,TGTGCCATCAGTGAGAGGGGGGGAACCACCGGGGAGCTGTTTTTT
once,TRBJ2-5,TRBD2,TRBV9,CASSANPLAGGPSETQYF,TGTGCCAGCAGCGCAAATCCCCTAGCGGGGGGGCCATCAGAGACCCAGTACTTC
.,TRBJ2-5,.,TRBV6-4,CASCGGRTQYF,TGTGCCAGCTGCGGGGGCCGTACCCAGTACTTC
.,TRBJ2-7,.,TRBV7-8,CASSLGDPTIKQYF,TGTGCCAGCAGCTTGGGGGACCCGACGATAAAGCAGTACTTC
.,TRBJ2-2,.,TRBV4-1,CASSWQGQAGELFF,TGCGCCAGCAGTTGGCAGGGTCAAGCCGGGGAGCTGTTTTTT
.,TRBJ2-2,.,TRBV24-1,CATSGGVNTGELFF,TGTGCCACCAGTGGAGGGGTGAACACCGGGGAGCTGTTTTTT
.,TRBJ2-7,TRBD1,TRBV5-6,CASSFGTGHYEQYF,TGTGCCAGCAGCTTTGGGACAGGGCACTACGAGCAGTACTTC
.,TRBJ1-3,.,TRBV7-2,CASSAGIHSGNTIYF,TGTGCCAGCAGCGCGGGCATACACTCTGGAAACACCATATATTTT
.,TRBJ2-7,TRBD1,TRBV27,CASSYGTGDYEQYF,TGTGCCAGCAGTTACGGGACAGGGGACTACGAGCAGTACTTC
.,TRBJ1-2,.,TRBV2,CVAAGTSYGYTF,TGTGTCGCAGCGGGCACGAGCTATGGCTACACCTTC
.,TRBJ2-7,.,TRBV28,CASSASAAGAGSGEQYF,TGTGCCAGCAGTGCCTCCGCCGCAGGGGCTGGTTCGGGCGAGCAGTACTTC
.,TRBJ2-7,TRBD1,TRBV6-1,CASSETGTGGHEQYF,TGTGCCAGCAGTGAGACCGGGACAGGGGGCCACGAGCAGTACTTC
.,TRBJ2-1,.,TRBV27,CASRFAGAKYNEQFF,TGTGCCAGTCGCTTCGCGGGGGCTAAATACAATGAGCAGTTCTTC
.,TRBJ1-2,.,TRBV18,CASSPDGQADYGYTF,TGTGCCAGCTCACCAGACGGGCAGGCGGACTATGGCTACACCTTC
.,TRBJ2-7,.,TRBV5-6,CASSSYEGHEQYF,TGTGCCAGCAGCTCATATGAGGGGCACGAGCAGTACTTC
.,TRBJ1-2,.,TRBV27,CASSLRPAHGYTF,TGTGCCAGCAGTTTACGACCCGCCCATGGCTACACCTTC
.,TRBJ2-7,.,TRBV11-2,CASQAVMSYEQYF,TGTGCCAGCCAGGCCGTTATGTCCTACGAGCAGTACTTC
.,TRBJ2-7,TRBD2,TRBV3-1/TRBV3-2,CASSPGLVGYEQYF,TGTGCCAGCAGCCCGGGACTAGTCGGATACGAGCAGTACTTC
.,TRBJ1-1,.,TRBV10-1,CASSRGVPANTEAFF,TGCGCCAGCAGTAGGGGGGTTCCAGCGAACACTGAAGCTTTCTTT
.,TRBJ2-4,TRBD1,TRBV10-3,CAIGQGNIQYF,TGTGCCATTGGACAGGGAAACATTCAGTACTTC
.,TRBJ2-1,TRBD2,TRBV15,CATSAGDLYNEQFF,TGTGCCACCAGTGCGGGGGACCTATACAATGAGCAGTTCTTC
.,TRBJ1-2,.,TRBV27,CASSRNGDYGYTF,TGTGCCAGCAGTCGTAACGGGGACTATGGCTACACCTTC
.,TRBJ2-5,.,TRBV29-1,CSVARQAQETQYF,TGCAGCGTTGCACGACAGGCGCAAGAGACCCAGTACTTC
.,TRBJ2-7,.,TRBV2,CASTNYGKQYF,TGTGCCAGCACGAATTATGGAAAGCAGTACTTC
.,TRBJ1-1,.,TRBV11-2,CASSLVGIAEAFF,TGTGCCAGCAGCTTAGTGGGGATAGCTGAAGCTTTCTTT
.,TRBJ1-5,.,TRBV6-1,CASSEPWRPGRQPQHF,TGTGCCAGCAGTGAACCGTGGAGACCGGGGCGTCAGCCCCAGCATTTT
.,TRBJ2-7,.,TRBV28,CASGRWGSYEQYF,TGTGCCAGCGGCCGTTGGGGCAGCTACGAGCAGTACTTC
.,TRBJ2-4,.,TRBV27,CASSFRDLGIQYF,TGTGCCAGCAGTTTCCGGGACTTGGGCATTCAGTACTTC
.,TRBJ1-1,.,TRBV9,CASSNPIQGLNTEAFF,TGTGCCAGCAGCAACCCAATACAGGGTCTGAACACTGAAGCTTTCTTT
.,TRBJ2-5,TRBD2,TRBV7-9,CASSLGPARGGKETQYF,TGTGCCAGCAGCTTAGGCCCCGCCCGGGGGGGCAAAGAGACCCAGTACTTC
.,TRBJ2-3,TRBD1,TRBV5-4,CASSLAGQGRGLGDTQYF,TGTGCCAGCAGCTTGGCCGGACAGGGAAGGGGGTTAGGGGATACGCAGTATTTT
.,TRBJ1-5,TRBD1,TRBV19,CASRPLRQGIDGGGNQPQHF,TGTGCCAGTAGGCCTCTCCGACAGGGAATAGACGGCGGTGGCAATCAGCCCCAGCATTTT
.,TRBJ1-6,TRBD1,TRBV30,CAWTPMGRGQYNSPLHF,TGTGCCTGGACCCCGATGGGAAGGGGACAGTATAATTCACCCCTCCACTTT
once,TRBJ1-4,TRBD1,TRBV24-1,CATSDSGTGHANEKLFF,TGTGCCACCAGTGATTCCGGGACAGGCCATGCTAATGAAAAACTGTTTTTT
.,TRBJ1-4,TRBD1,TRBV28,CASRRTGVGEKLFF,TGTGCCAGCAGGAGGACAGGGGTAGGCGAAAAACTGTTTTTT
.,TRBJ2-5,TRBD2,TRBV6-2/TRBV6-3,CASSYSPGGGTLWTQYF,TGTGCCAGCAGTTACTCTCCGGGAGGGGGGACCCTATGGACCCAGTACTTC
.,TRBJ1-3,.,TRBV6-5,CASTPLGSGNTIYF,TGTGCCAGCACGCCGTTGGGATCTGGAAACACCATATATTTT
.,TRBJ2-2,.,TRBV7-9,CASSPSWGTNTGELFF,TGTGCCAGCAGTCCCTCGTGGGGTACGAACACCGGGGAGCTGTTTTTT
.,TRBJ1-2,.,TRBV24-1,CATSASGGVGGYTF,TGTGCCACCAGTGCTTCCGGCGGGGTAGGAGGCTACACCTTC
.,TRBJ2-2,TRBD2,TRBV19,CASSPRGGLVPRELFF,TGTGCCAGTAGTCCTCGGGGGGGCCTGGTTCCCCGGGAGCTGTTTTTT
.,TRBJ1-2,.,TRBV10-1,CASSDHRTYGYTF,TGCGCCAGCAGTGATCACAGGACCTATGGCTACACCTTC
.,TRBJ1-2,TRBD1,TRBV5-1,CASSARQGAGYGYTF,TGCGCCAGCAGCGCCCGACAGGGTGCAGGTTATGGCTACACCTTC
.,TRBJ1-5,TRBD1,TRBV3-1/TRBV3-2,CASSQATGGDQPQHF,TGTGCCAGCAGCCAAGCGACAGGGGGCGATCAGCCCCAGCATTTT
.,TRBJ1-1,TRBD1,TRBV6-2/TRBV6-3,CASSYGIVDRGHNTEAFF,TGTGCCAGCAGTTACGGTATCGTCGACAGGGGACATAACACTGAAGCTTTCTTT